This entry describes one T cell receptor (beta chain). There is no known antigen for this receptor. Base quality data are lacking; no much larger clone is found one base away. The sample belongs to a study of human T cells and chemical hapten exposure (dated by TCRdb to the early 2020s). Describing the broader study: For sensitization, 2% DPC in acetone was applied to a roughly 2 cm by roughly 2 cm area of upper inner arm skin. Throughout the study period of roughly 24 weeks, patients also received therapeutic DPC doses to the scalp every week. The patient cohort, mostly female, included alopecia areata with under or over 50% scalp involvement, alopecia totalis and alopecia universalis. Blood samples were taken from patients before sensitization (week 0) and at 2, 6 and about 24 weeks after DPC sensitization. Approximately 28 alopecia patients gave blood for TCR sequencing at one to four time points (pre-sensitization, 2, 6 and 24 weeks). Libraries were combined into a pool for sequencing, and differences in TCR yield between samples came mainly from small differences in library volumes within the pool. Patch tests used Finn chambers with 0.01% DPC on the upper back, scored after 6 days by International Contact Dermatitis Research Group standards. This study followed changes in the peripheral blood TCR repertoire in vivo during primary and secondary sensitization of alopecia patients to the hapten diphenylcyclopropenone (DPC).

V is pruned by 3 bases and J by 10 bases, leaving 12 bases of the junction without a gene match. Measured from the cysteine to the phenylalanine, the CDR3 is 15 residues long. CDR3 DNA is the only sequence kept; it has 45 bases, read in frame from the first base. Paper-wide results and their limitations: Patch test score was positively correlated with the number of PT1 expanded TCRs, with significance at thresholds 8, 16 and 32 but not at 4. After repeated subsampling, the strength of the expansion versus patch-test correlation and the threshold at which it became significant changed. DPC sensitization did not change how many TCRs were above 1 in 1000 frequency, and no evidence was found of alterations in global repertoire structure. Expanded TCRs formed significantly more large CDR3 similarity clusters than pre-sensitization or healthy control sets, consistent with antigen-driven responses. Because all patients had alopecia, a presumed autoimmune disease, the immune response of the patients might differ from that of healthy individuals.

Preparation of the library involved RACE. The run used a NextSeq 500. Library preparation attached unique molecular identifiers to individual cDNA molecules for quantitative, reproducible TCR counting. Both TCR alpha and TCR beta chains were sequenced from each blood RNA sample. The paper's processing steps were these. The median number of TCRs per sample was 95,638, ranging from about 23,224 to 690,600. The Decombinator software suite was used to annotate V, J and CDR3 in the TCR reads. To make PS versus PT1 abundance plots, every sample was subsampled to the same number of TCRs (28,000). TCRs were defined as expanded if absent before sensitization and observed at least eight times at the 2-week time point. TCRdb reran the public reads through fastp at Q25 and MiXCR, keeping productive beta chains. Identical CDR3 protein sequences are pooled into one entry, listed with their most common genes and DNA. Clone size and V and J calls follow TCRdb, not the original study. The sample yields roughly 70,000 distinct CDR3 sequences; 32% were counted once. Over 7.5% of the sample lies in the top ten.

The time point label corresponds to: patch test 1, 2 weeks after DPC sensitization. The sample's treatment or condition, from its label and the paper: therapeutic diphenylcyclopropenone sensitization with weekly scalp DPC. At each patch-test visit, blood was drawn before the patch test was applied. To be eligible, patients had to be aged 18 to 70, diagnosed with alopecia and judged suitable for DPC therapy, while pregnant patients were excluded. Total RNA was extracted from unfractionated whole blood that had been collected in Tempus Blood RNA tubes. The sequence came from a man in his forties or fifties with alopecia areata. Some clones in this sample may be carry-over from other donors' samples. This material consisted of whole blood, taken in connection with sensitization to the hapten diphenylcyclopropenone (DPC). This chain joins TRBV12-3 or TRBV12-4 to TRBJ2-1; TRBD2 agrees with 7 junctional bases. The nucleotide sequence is TGTGCCAGCAGTTTTCGAGGTGTAGCGGGTGACGAGCAGTTCTTC. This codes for CASSFRGVAGDEQFF.